This T cell receptor beta chain was sequenced for a study of tumor and adjacent non-tumor tissue in lung cancer. Study results and limitations: Tumor tissue had significantly higher TCR diversity than normal lung.

Regarding this clonotype: Its antigen remains unknown.

A modified ARM-PCR protocol with three rounds of nested PCR amplified TCRbeta. TCRdb re-analysed the multiplex PCR reads in MiXCR, keeping a single row per CDR3 protein. The sample holds approximately 76,000 distinct CDR3 sequences, nearly 70% seen once. From germline, CDR1 is SGHNT and CDR2 YENEEA. The CDR3 is made up of 16 amino acids. Unmatched junction bases numbered 8, after V lost 0 bases and J lost 8 bases. No cell sorting was done before RNA was extracted from the tissue. Donors were chemotherapy-naive, newly diagnosed lung cancer surgical patients in China, August–November 2014. The J gene is TRBJ2-1, the V gene TRBV11-3; TRBD2 aligns across 9 bases. This TCR came from a woman in her 70s with non-small cell lung cancer. Sequenced: lung tumor tissue. The CDR3 reads CASSLDEAGGVDEQFF. The CDR3, as DNA: TGTGCCAGCAGCTTAGACGAAGCGGGAGGTGTCGATGAGCAGTTCTTC. The full variable domain, its missing parts supplied by reference TRBV11-3 and TRBJ2-1, is EAGVVQSPRYKIIEKKQPVAFWCNPISGHNTLYWYLQNLGQGPELLIRYENEEAVDDSQLPKDRFSAERLKGVDSTLKIQPAELGDSAVYLCASSLDEAGGVDEQFFGPGTRLTVL.